This TCR beta chain was profiled in a study of response to subunit inactivated influenza vaccine. Study-level points and caveats: Few additional T cells are recruited per seasonal influenza vaccination, authors suggested.

The germline gives CDR1 LNHDA, CDR2 SQIVND (reference sequence). The CDR3 covers 15 residues. V shed 4 bases, J shed 3 bases, and the junction held 6 bases outside the gene matches. TCRdb passed the RT-PCR reads through MiXCR, listing each CDR3 protein once. The data contain about 180,000 distinct CDR3 sequences, roughly 8.7% of them seen just once; the ten biggest clones take up approximately 10%. Of note for this clonotype: Its antigen remains unknown.

The receptor was isolated from a man aged 45-65 years who received an inactivated influenza vaccine. The chain couples TRBV19 to TRBJ2-1, with TRBD2 identical over 7 bases. The specimen comprised non-naive T cells sorted from PBMCs, sampled on the day of vaccination. CDR3 sequence (DNA): TGTGCCAGTAGTAAGTTAACGGGAGGCTACAATGAGCAGTTCTTC. It codes for CASSKLTGGYNEQFF.